Listed below are T cell receptor beta chains from one sample, sequenced in a study of blood T cell repertoires in COVID-19. TCRdb keeps only in-frame clones here, not all; method: immunoSEQ multiplex PCR. The profile shows 150,000 to 200,000 clones, around 93% of them singletons. The sequencing sample was made of peripheral blood. Receptors originate from a man younger than 45 with COVID-19, enrolled during active disease. Both conserved end residues are part of each CDR3. A D gene is named only where the DNA matches it firmly. Only part of the rows carry a size: once, few, many, or a class if the clone is expanded.

J: TRBJ2-7
V: TRBV4-1
D: -
size: -
DNA: TGCGCCAGCAGCCAAGAACCGGGACAAGCCGGAGCTTACGAGCAGTACTTC
CDR3: CASSQEPGQAGAYEQYF

J: TRBJ2-1
V: TRBV4-1
D: -
size: -
DNA: TGCGCCAGCAGCCAAGGGGCTAATGAGCAGTTCTTC
CDR3: CASSQGANEQFF

J: TRBJ1-2
V: TRBV5-4
D: TRBD1
size: few
DNA: TGTGCCGCCAACACAGGGGGTACCTATGGCTACACCTTC
CDR3: CAANTGGTYGYTF

J: TRBJ2-1
V: TRBV7-2
D: -
size: -
DNA: TGTGCCAGCAGCTTATCGGGAGCGATCTACAATGAGCAGTTCTTC
CDR3: CASSLSGAIYNEQFF

J: TRBJ2-2
V: TRBV5-1
D: TRBD2
size: -
DNA: TGCGCCAGCAGCCCCCTGGGACTAGCGGGAACCGGGGAGCTGTTTTTT
CDR3: CASSPLGLAGTGELFF

J: TRBJ1-2
V: TRBV12-3/TRBV12-4
D: TRBD1
size: once
DNA: TGTGCCAGCAGTTCGACAGGGACTGGCTACACCTTC
CDR3: CASSSTGTGYTF

J: TRBJ2-7
V: TRBV3-1/TRBV3-2
D: -
size: -
DNA: TGTGCCAGCAGCCAAGTATTTAGTTACGTGCGGGAGCAGTACTTC
CDR3: CASSQVFSYVREQYF

J: TRBJ1-1
V: TRBV7-2
D: -
size: -
DNA: TGTGCCAGTAGTACAGGGTTTTCAAGGGTGGTAGCGGAAGCTTTCTTT
CDR3: CASSTGFSRVVAEAFF

J: TRBJ1-1
V: TRBV18
D: -
size: once
DNA: TGTGCCAGCTCACCCGAACAGGGCCTGAACACTGAAGCTTTCTTT
CDR3: CASSPEQGLNTEAFF

J: TRBJ2-1
V: TRBV24-1
D: -
size: -
DNA: TGTGCCACCAGTGATTTGCGAGGCTACAATGAGCAGTTCTTC
CDR3: CATSDLRGYNEQFF

J: TRBJ2-7
V: TRBV3-1/TRBV3-2
D: TRBD1
size: -
DNA: TGTGCCAGCAGCCCCAGGTGGGTGAGGACAGGGACCGGAGGGCAGTACTTC
CDR3: CASSPRWVRTGTGGQYF